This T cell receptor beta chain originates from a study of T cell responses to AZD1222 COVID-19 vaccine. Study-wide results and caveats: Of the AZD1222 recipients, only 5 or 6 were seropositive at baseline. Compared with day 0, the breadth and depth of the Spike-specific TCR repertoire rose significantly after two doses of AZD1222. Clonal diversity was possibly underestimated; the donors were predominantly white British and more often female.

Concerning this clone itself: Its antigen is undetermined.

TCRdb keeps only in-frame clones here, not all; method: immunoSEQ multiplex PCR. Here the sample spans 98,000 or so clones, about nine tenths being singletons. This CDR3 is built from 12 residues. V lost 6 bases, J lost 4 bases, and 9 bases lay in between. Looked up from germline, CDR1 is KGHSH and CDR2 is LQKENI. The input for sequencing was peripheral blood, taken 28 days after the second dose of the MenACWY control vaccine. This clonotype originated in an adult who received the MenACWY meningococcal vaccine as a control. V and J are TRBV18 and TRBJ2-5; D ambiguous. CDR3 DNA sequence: TGTGCCAGCTCCGCTCAAGGAGAGACCCAGTACTTC. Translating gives CASSAQGETQYF.